This TCR beta chain was identified during a study of monozygotic twins with inflammatory bowel disease. Study conclusions and caveats: It was in IBD patients that TCRbeta diversity (inverse Simpson) was lower than in healthy co-twins. Twin pairs that were concordant did not differ from discordant pairs in repertoire similarity, possibly from limited power. IBD patients share fewer clonotypes with other people than healthy twins do, especially with disease activity.

Following a re-call of the 5' RACE reads, TCRdb has one entry per CDR3 protein and lacks DNA. Recorded for this sample: roughly 100,000 distinct CDR3 sequences. Germline lookup yields CDR1 SGHTA and CDR2 FQGTGA. CDR3 length equals 15 residues. Donors each gave 2 to 2.5 ml of blood. Worth noting for this clonotype: Its antigen is currently unknown.

This TCR was recovered from a human donor with ulcerative colitis or Crohn's disease, or a healthy co-twin of an affected twin (not recorded which). Material: blood. The rearrangement uses TRBV7-3 and TRBJ2-2. The CDR3 sequence is CASSFLPQNTGELFF. Full variable domain (remainder filled in from reference TRBV7-3 and TRBJ2-2): GAGVSQTPSNKVTEKGKYVELRCDPISGHTALYWYRQSLGQGPEFLIYFQGTGAADDSGLPNDRFFAVRPEGSVSTLKIQRTERGDSAVYLCASSFLPQNTGELFFGEGSRLTVL.